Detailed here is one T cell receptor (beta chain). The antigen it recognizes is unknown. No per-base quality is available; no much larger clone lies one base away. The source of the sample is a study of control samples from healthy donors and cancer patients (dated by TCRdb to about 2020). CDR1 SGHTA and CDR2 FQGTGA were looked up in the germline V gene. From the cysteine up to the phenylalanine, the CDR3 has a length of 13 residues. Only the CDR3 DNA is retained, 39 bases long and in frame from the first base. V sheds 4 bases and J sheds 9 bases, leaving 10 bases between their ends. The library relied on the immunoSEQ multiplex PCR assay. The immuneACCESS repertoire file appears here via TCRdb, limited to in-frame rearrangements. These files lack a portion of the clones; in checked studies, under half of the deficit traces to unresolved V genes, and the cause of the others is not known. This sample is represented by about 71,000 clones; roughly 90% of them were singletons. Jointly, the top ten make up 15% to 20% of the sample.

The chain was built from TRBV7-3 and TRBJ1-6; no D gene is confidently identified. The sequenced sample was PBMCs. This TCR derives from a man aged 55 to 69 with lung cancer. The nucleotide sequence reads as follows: TGTGCCAGCAGCTCTACGGGCACTTCACCCCTCCACTTT. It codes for CASSSTGTSPLHF.